This is a list of T cell receptor beta chains from one sample in a study of PD-1 blockade in classical Hodgkin lymphoma. TCRdb's copy holds only in-frame clones and misses some; the assay was immunoSEQ multiplex PCR. This table has over 25,000 clones, around three quarters appearing once. Here the sequenced sample was peripheral blood mononuclear cells (PBMCs), taken before the fourth cycle of nivolumab. The receptors were gathered from a human donor with classical Hodgkin lymphoma. Both conserved end residues are part of each CDR3. D genes are given only for firm matches. Not all rows give a size; the values are once, few, many and, for expanded clones, a class.

>TRBD2|NA|TRBV5-1|TRBJ2-2
CASTLAGGLTGELFF
TGCGCCAGCACCCTAGCGGGGGGGCTGACCGGGGAGCTGTTTTTT
>NA|NA|TRBV4-3|TRBJ2-7
CASSQGEGIYEQYF
TGCGCCAGCAGCCAAGGCGAGGGGATCTACGAGCAGTACTTC
>TRBD2|NA|TRBV28|TRBJ2-3
CASRILAGGSIGLDTQYF
TGTGCCAGCAGGATACTAGCGGGAGGCTCGATTGGGTTAGATACGCAGTATTTT
>TRBD2|NA|TRBV7-8|TRBJ2-1
CASSLATRTSGRGYNEQFF
TGTGCCAGCAGCTTAGCGACGAGAACTAGCGGGAGAGGGTACAATGAGCAGTTCTTC
>NA|few|TRBV6-5|TRBJ1-1
CASSYSPGLNTEAFF
TGTGCCAGCAGTTACTCGCCGGGGTTGAACACTGAAGCTTTCTTT
>NA|NA|TRBV7-3|TRBJ2-2
CASSFDGRNTGELFF
TGTGCCAGCAGCTTTGACGGGAGGAACACCGGGGAGCTGTTTTTT
>TRBD2|NA|TRBV19|TRBJ2-3
CASSLKREVTDTQYF
TGTGCCAGTAGCCTGAAGCGGGAGGTCACAGATACGCAGTATTTT
>NA|few|TRBV28|TRBJ1-1
CASGGLGAFF
TGTGCCTCGGGAGGGCTCGGAGCTTTCTTT
>TRBD2|NA|TRBV27|TRBJ2-3
CASSLQRGSGDTQYF
TGTGCCAGCAGTTTACAGCGGGGGTCCGGAGATACGCAGTATTTT
>NA|NA|TRBV7-3|TRBJ2-5
CASSLRVGGETQYF
TGTGCCAGCAGCTTACGGGTAGGGGGAGAGACCCAGTACTTC
>TRBD2|once|TRBV2|TRBJ2-3
CASSEEEAGYTDTQYF
TGTGCCAGCAGTGAAGAAGAAGCGGGGTACACAGATACGCAGTATTTT
>TRBD1|few|TRBV27|TRBJ2-7
CASRTGGFYEQYF
TGTGCCAGCAGAACAGGGGGCTTTTACGAGCAGTACTTC
>TRBD2|NA|TRBV2|TRBJ2-7
CASSHTTSGLYEQYF
TGTGCCAGCAGCCACACTACTAGCGGGCTTTACGAGCAGTACTTC
>NA|few|TRBV27|TRBJ2-3
CASKGTGTDTQYF
TGTGCCAGCAAGGGGACTGGCACAGATACGCAGTATTTT
>NA|NA|TRBV19|TRBJ1-3
CASSHGGPGNTIYF
TGTGCCAGTTCCCACGGGGGGCCTGGAAACACCATATATTTT
>TRBD1|NA|TRBV18|TRBJ1-1
CASSRATGSTEAFF
TGTGCCAGCTCACGAGCGACAGGGAGCACTGAAGCTTTCTTT
>NA|NA|TRBV9|TRBJ2-7
CASSEGSGPYEQYF
TGTGCCAGCAGCGAGGGTAGCGGCCCCTACGAGCAGTACTTC
>TRBD1|NA|TRBV28|TRBJ2-7
CASDRTGRNYEQYF
TGTGCCAGCGATAGGACAGGCCGAAACTACGAGCAGTACTTC
>NA|NA|TRBV4-2|TRBJ2-7
CASSQGAWGTPSYEQYF
TGTGCCAGCAGCCAAGGTGCTTGGGGGACCCCCTCCTACGAGCAGTACTTC
>NA|NA|TRBV30|TRBJ1-3
CAWSSYSGNTIYF
TGTGCCTGGAGTTCGTACTCTGGAAACACCATATATTTT
>NA|NA|TRBV27|TRBJ2-7
CASSTRPGGNYEQYF
TGTGCCAGCAGTACCCGGCCCGGTGGTAACTACGAGCAGTACTTC
>TRBD2|NA|TRBV15|TRBJ2-1
CATSRDRAGGFAEQFF
TGTGCCACCAGCAGAGATCGGGCGGGAGGGTTCGCTGAGCAGTTCTTC
>TRBD2|once|TRBV11-2|TRBJ2-7
CASSLDPPYSGGTTEQYF
TGTGCCAGCAGCTTAGATCCCCCCTATAGCGGGGGGACTACCGAGCAGTACTTC
>NA|NA|TRBV4-2|TRBJ2-7
CASSQRGGERTRWDEQYF
TGTGCCAGCAGCCAAAGGGGGGGGGAGCGGACCCGCTGGGACGAGCAGTACTTC
>NA|few|TRBV30|TRBJ1-1
CAWSVWSGAEAFF
TGTGCCTGGAGTGTATGGAGTGGCGCTGAAGCTTTCTTT
>NA|NA|TRBV7-7|TRBJ1-4
CASSYGGRPATNEKLFF
TGTGCTAGCAGCTATGGTGGAAGGCCTGCAACTAATGAAAAACTGTTTTTT
>NA|NA|TRBV25-1|TRBJ2-1
CASSVSLQNEQFF
TGTGCCAGCAGTGTCTCCCTACAGAATGAGCAGTTCTTC
>NA|NA|TRBV21-1|TRBJ1-6
CASSLMGGKLKSPLHF
TGTGCCAGCAGCCTTATGGGGGGGAAATTAAAATCACCCCTCCACTTT
>TRBD1|NA|TRBV29-1|TRBJ2-7
CSVDQNHRGREQYF
TGCAGCGTTGACCAGAACCACAGGGGCCGCGAGCAGTACTTC
>NA|NA|TRBV15|TRBJ1-2
CATREGKANYGYTF
TGTGCCACCAGGGAGGGGAAAGCTAACTATGGCTACACCTTC
>NA|NA|TRBV19|TRBJ1-1
CASSTDRQGHFNTEAFF
TGTGCCAGTAGTACCGACCGGCAGGGGCATTTTAACACTGAAGCTTTCTTT
>NA|NA|TRBV7-9|TRBJ2-5
CASSSDRNQETQYF
TGTGCCAGCAGCTCCGACAGGAACCAAGAGACCCAGTACTTC